Listed here are 25 T cell receptor beta chains from one sample, sequenced in a study of early T cells in non-severe SARS-CoV-2 infection. TCRdb redid the calling of the 5' RACE reads with MiXCR, one entry per CDR3 protein. The profile shows 100,000 to 150,000 distinct CDR3 sequences, 14% to 15% of them singletons. The specimen was whole blood. Source of these receptors: an adult who was a healthcare worker with PCR-confirmed SARS-CoV-2 infection or an uninfected control (not recorded which).

This chain connects TRBV20-1 to TRBJ2-3, with 10 bases that match TRBD2. This CDR3 is 14 amino acids long. Trimming removed 4 bases from V and 0 bases from J; junction bases left unmatched: 1. CDR1 and CDR2 from the germline V gene are DFQATT and SNEGSKA (reference sequence). Here the CDR3 DNA reads TGCAGTGCTAAAGCGGGGGGGAGCACAGATACGCAGTATTTT. It yields the protein CSAKAGGSTDTQYF.

The chain is built from TRBV5-1 and TRBJ2-1, with 12 positions matching TRBD2. V trimming: 1 base; J trimming: 7 bases; junction bases outside the gene matches: 3. Germline lookup yields CDR1 SGHRS and CDR2 YFSETQ. The CDR3 contains 15 residues. The chain's CDR3 is CASSLTSGGPNEQFF. The CDR3 coding sequence is TGCGCCAGCAGCTTGACTAGCGGGGGGCCAAATGAGCAGTTCTTC.

The rearrangement joins TRBV10-1 to TRBJ1-2, with D tentatively TRBD1 (6 bases). Germline V lookup: CDR1 WNHNN, CDR2 SYGVQD (reference sequence). CDR3 size: 13 residues. Trimming cost V 10 bases and J 4 bases, with 16 bases left between them. The CDR3 loop is CAIPKQGFYGYTF. The DNA for the CDR3 is TGCGCCATACCAAAACAGGGTTTCTATGGCTACACCTTC.

This chain connects TRBV29-1 to TRBJ2-3, with D tentatively TRBD1 (6 bases). Germline lookup yields CDR1 SQVTM and CDR2 ANQGSEA. V was clipped by 4 bases and J by 3 bases, with 11 bases between them. The CDR3 loop spans 13 amino acids. CDR3 in DNA: TGCAGCGTTGGCGACAGGTTTACAGATACGCAGTATTTT. Residues: CSVGDRFTDTQYF.

CDR3: CASSPDRGAGPRDTQYF. The CDR3 DNA reads TGTGCCAGCTCACCGGATAGGGGGGCCGGTCCCAGGGATACGCAGTATTTT. The V and J genes are TRBV18 and TRBJ2-3; D is perhaps TRBD1 or TRBD2 (6 bases each). Trimming cost V 3 bases and J 6 bases, with 22 bases left between them. Germline V gives CDR1 KGHSH, CDR2 LQKENI. The CDR3 totals 17 residues. Drawing the rest from reference TRBV18 and TRBJ2-3, the complete variable domain is NAGVMQNPRHLVRRRGQEARLRCSPMKGHSHVYWYRQLPEEGLKFMVYLQKENIIDESGMPKERFSAEFPKEGPSILRIQQVVRGDSAAYFCASSPDRGAGPRDTQYFGPGTRLTVL.

The chain has TRBV27 and TRBJ1-1; 10 nucleotides line up with TRBD1. The CDR3 is 14 residues long. Germline V gives CDR1 MNHEY, CDR2 SMNVEV (reference sequence). The junction had 5 bases not matched to a gene; V was cut back by 6 bases and J by 4 bases. CDR3 bases: TGTGCCAGCAGCCTTGGACAGGGGGGCACTGAAGCTTTCTTT. Translation gives CASSLGQGGTEAFF.

CDR3 nucleotides: TGTGCCAGCAGCCAAGAGGGAGGGACCCGGGGTGAGCAGTACTTC. The encoded protein is CASSQEGGTRGEQYF. The chain links TRBV4-2 to TRBJ2-7; 7 bases match TRBD2. After removal of 0 bases from V and 7 bases from J, the junction contained 9 bases not matched to a gene. The CDR3 is made up of 15 amino acids. CDR1 is LGHNA and CDR2 is YNFKEQ in the germline V gene.

This clonotype has ten or more counts. The chain combines TRBV5-1 with TRBJ2-3; D is possibly TRBD1 (6 bases). The CDR3 loop spans 14 amino acids. CDR1 SGHRS and CDR2 YFSETQ come from the germline V gene. Deletions cut 5 bases from V and 3 bases from J, with 13 bases between. CDR3 amino acids: CASRWTESTDTQYF. For the CDR3, the DNA is TGCGCCAGCAGATGGACAGAGAGTACAGATACGCAGTATTTT.

This chain connects TRBV6-1 to TRBJ1-5; 9 nucleotides agree with TRBD1. Germline V gene lookup returns CDR1 MNHNS and CDR2 SASEGT. Losses at the gene ends were 6 bases for V and 4 bases for J; bases not matched to a gene: 7. The CDR3 totals 15 residues. CDR3 sequence: CASREPTGGNQPQHF. The DNA for the CDR3 is TGTGCCAGCAGAGAACCGACAGGGGGGAATCAGCCCCAGCATTTT.

This clonotype was picked up many times. V is TRBV5-4 and J is TRBJ2-1, with 10 bases aligning to TRBD2. From germline, CDR1 is SGHNT and CDR2 YYREEE (reference sequence). The CDR3 has 15 amino acids. Losses at the gene ends were 4 bases for V and 3 bases for J; bases not matched to a gene: 4. In nucleotides, the CDR3 is TGTGCCAGCAGCGCTAGCGGGGGCAACTACAATGAGCAGTTCTTC. This encodes CASSASGGNYNEQFF.

The chain links TRBV5-1 to TRBJ2-5, with D possibly TRBD2 on 6 matching bases. The CDR3 extends over 16 amino acids. V lost 4 bases and J 4 bases, leaving 20 bases between the germline ends. From germline, CDR1 is SGHRS and CDR2 YFSETQ. CDR3 amino acids: CASSPRIAGTPETQYF. The CDR3, as DNA: TGCGCCAGCAGCCCACGAATCGCGGGGACCCCAGAGACCCAGTACTTC.

The rearrangement joins TRBV29-1 to TRBJ2-3; 8 bases agree with TRBD2. CDR1 is SQVTM and CDR2 is ANQGSEA in the germline V gene. The V gene end was trimmed by 1 base and the J gene end by 2 bases; junction bases not matched to a gene: 2. The CDR3 sequence is 14 residues long. CDR3 region: CSVEVAGITDTQYF. CDR3 nucleotide sequence: TGCAGCGTTGAAGTAGCGGGGATCACAGATACGCAGTATTTT.

This chain links TRBV20-1 with TRBJ1-5; 8 bases match TRBD1. CDR1 and CDR2 (germline): DFQATT, SNEGSKA (reference sequence). The CDR3 runs 14 residues. V trimming: 7 bases; J trimming: 1 base; junction bases outside the gene matches: 6. The CDR3 here is CSVQGATSNQPQHF. CDR3 in DNA: TGCAGTGTTCAGGGGGCGACCAGCAATCAGCCCCAGCATTTT.

Here the CDR3 reads CASSLGGGTEQFF. As DNA, the CDR3 is TGCGCCAGCAGCTTGGGAGGGGGGACTGAGCAGTTCTTC. The genes are TRBV5-1 and TRBJ2-1; D is possibly TRBD1 or TRBD2 (6 bases each). The CDR3 sequence is 13 residues long. Germline values: CDR1 SGHRS, CDR2 YFSETQ. With 0 bases removed from V and 9 bases from J, the gap between germline ends came to 10 bases.

V is TRBV18 and J is TRBJ2-5; 15 bases align to TRBD2. The germline CDR1 and CDR2 sequences are KGHSH and LQKENI. The CDR3 is made up of 16 amino acids. The ends lost 0 bases at V and 5 bases at J; junction bases unmatched: 1. The DNA for the CDR3 is TGTGCCAGCTCACCACCGGGACTAGCGGGGGGTGAGACCCAGTACTTC. It translates to CASSPPGLAGGETQYF.

Concerning this clonotype itself: One junction end disagrees with the germline gene, perhaps due to a read error. The chain uses TRBV20-1 and TRBJ1-2, with 8 bases aligning to TRBD1. CDR3 size: 14 residues. Germline CDR1 is DFQATT and CDR2 is SNEGSKA (reference sequence). The CDR3 sequence: CGASPGQGNYGYTF. CDR3 coding DNA: TGCGGTGCTAGCCCAGGACAGGGAAACTATGGCTACACCTTC.

This chain connects TRBV10-3 to TRBJ2-1; 12 bases fit TRBD2. The V gene's germline CDR1 is ENHRY and CDR2 SYGVKD. V shed 4 bases, J shed 7 bases, and the junction held 14 bases outside the gene matches. The CDR3 is 18 amino acids. The chain's CDR3 is CAISGGGLAGPATNEQFF. The CDR3 bases are TGTGCCATCAGTGGGGGCGGACTAGCGGGACCGGCGACTAATGAGCAGTTCTTC.

This clonotype was found many times. The chain links TRBV7-9 to TRBJ1-1; no reliable D call. Per the germline V gene, CDR1 is SEHNR and CDR2 is FQNEAQ (reference sequence). Trimming cost V 6 bases and J 0 bases, with 5 bases left between them. This CDR3 comprises 12 residues. For the CDR3, the DNA is TGTGCCAGCAGTCCTCTGAACACTGAAGCTTTCTTT. Protein: CASSPLNTEAFF.

This clonotype was seen a handful of times. CDR3 amino acids: CSALLESYEQYF. Here the CDR3 DNA reads TGCAGCGCCCTTCTAGAAAGCTACGAGCAGTACTTC. This chain uses TRBV29-1 with TRBJ2-7; no firm D call. Trimming removed 7 bases at V and 3 bases at J, with 13 bases between. This CDR3 contains 12 residues. Looked up from germline, CDR1 is SQVTM and CDR2 is ANQGSEA.

This clonotype appeared many times. V and J are TRBV7-8 and TRBJ1-5; 9 bases fit TRBD1. CDR3 length: 15 residues. The germline CDR1 and CDR2 sequences are SGHVS and FQNEAQ. The V and J ends lost 5 bases and 5 bases, in that order; junction bases with no gene match: 7. CDR3 residues: CASSRDRARDQPQHF. Written as DNA, the CDR3 is TGTGCCAGCAGCCGGGACAGGGCTAGGGATCAGCCCCAGCATTTT.

This chain joins TRBV9 and TRBJ2-7; a weak D match, TRBD1 (5 bases). Trimming took off 0 bases at V and 6 bases at J, with 13 bases between the two ends. The CDR3 is 14 amino acids. Germline V gives CDR1 SGDLS, CDR2 YYNGEE. CDR3 DNA: TGTGCCAGCAGCGTAGAAGGGGTCTCTCCCGAGCAGTACTTC. This translates into CASSVEGVSPEQYF.

This chain connects TRBV19 to TRBJ1-5; 9 bases line up with TRBD1. The CDR3 runs 15 residues. Trimming at V came to 7 bases and at J to 0 bases, leaving 4 bases not matched to a gene. Germline CDR1 reads LNHDA; CDR2 reads SQIVND (reference sequence). The CDR3 DNA follows: TGTGCCAGTATATTGACAGGGGGTAGCAATCAGCCCCAGCATTTT. It yields the protein CASILTGGSNQPQHF.

The chain links TRBV18 to TRBJ2-2; D unresolved. The V gene's germline CDR1 is KGHSH and CDR2 LQKENI. CDR3 length: 12 residues. Trimming cost V 7 bases and J 6 bases, with 9 bases left between them. The CDR3 reads CASLPESGELFF. The CDR3 coding sequence is TGTGCCAGCTTACCGGAGTCCGGGGAGCTGTTTTTT.

This sequence joins TRBV29-1 and TRBJ2-2; possibly TRBD1 for D (6 bases). V gave up 5 bases and J gave up 6 bases, with 13 bases separating them. There are 13 residues in the CDR3. Looked up from germline, CDR1 is SQVTM and CDR2 is ANQGSEA. The CDR3 protein is CSVQQGRAGELFF. The CDR3 DNA reads TGCAGCGTTCAACAGGGAAGGGCCGGGGAGCTGTTTTTT.

The chain links TRBV4-1 to TRBJ2-1; perhaps TRBD2 as D (5 bases). CDR3 length: 16 residues. Trimming stripped 1 base from V and 7 bases from J, with 17 bases between. The V gene's germline CDR1 is MGHRA and CDR2 YSYEKL. The CDR3 nucleotides are TGCGCCAGCAGCCAAGTAGGCCCGGTCTCGGGGAATGAGCAGTTCTTC. As protein: CASSQVGPVSGNEQFF.